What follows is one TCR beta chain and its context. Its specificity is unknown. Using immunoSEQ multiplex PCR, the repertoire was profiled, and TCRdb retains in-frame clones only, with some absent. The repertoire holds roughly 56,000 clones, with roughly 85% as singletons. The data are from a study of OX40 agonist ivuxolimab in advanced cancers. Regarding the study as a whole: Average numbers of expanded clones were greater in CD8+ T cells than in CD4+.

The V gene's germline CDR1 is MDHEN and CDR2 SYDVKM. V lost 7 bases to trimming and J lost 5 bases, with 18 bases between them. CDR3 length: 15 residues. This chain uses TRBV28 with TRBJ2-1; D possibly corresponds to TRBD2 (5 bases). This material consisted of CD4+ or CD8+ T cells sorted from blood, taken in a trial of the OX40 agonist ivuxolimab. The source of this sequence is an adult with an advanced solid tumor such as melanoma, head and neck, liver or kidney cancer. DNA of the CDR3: TGTGCCAGCATTCGCGCCCTTAGGCGGGACAATGAGCAGTTCTTC. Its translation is CASIRALRRDNEQFF.